This TCR beta chain was observed in a study of T cells after yellow fever vaccination (dated by TCRdb to between 2018 and 2021). Regarding the research as a whole: The SMART-Seq v4 Ultra Low Input RNA kit was used to prepare libraries from fractions with low cell numbers. Two healthy male donors, one aged 18 to 30 and one aged 30 to 40 years, made up the cohort. Bulk PBMC replicates and cell subsets were isolated from blood drawn at multiple timepoints before and after both primary and secondary immunization. To follow T-cell clones before and after primary and booster YFV17D yellow fever vaccination, bulk TCR alpha and beta repertoires were sequenced over time. The investigation overall reported the following: Because the study included only a couple of donors, the extent to which the findings can be generalized is limited. The secondary T-cell response was weaker than the primary response but faster, peaking on day 5 instead of day 15. Computational filtering was needed because FACS-sorted repertoires could contain abundant contaminating clonotypes from the bulk population. After the booster, most clones that had expanded after primary vaccination were detected again (nearly 97% of CD4 and 88% of CD8), suggesting broad maintenance of memory. A small fraction of clonotypes showed up in both the CD4 and CD8 compartments, probably as a result of convergent recombination.

TCR cDNA was synthesized by 5'RACE template switching, through which a universal primer site and unique molecular identifiers were introduced. Priming for cDNA synthesis came from both the TCR alpha and TCR beta constant segments. Two PCR steps were used to amplify libraries, with sample barcodes and sequencing adapters being added in the second step. Sequencing of libraries was done on Illumina HiSeq 2500 (2x100 bp) or NovaSeq (2x150 bp). In the authors' own workflow: MIGEC handled demultiplexing of reads and collapsing into UMI consensus sequences, while MiXCR performed V(D)J alignment. Vaccine-responding clonotypes were identified with edgeR using replicate PBMC samples, with FDR below 0.01 and a log2 fold change above 5 up to day 15 being required. Each bulk clonotype received a CD4 or CD8 identity based on whether the sequenced CD4 or CD8 repertoire contained that clonotype at higher abundance. In-frame beta chains were kept once TCRdb had trimmed the public reads at Q25 with fastp and called clones with MiXCR. Each entry is one CDR3 protein sequence, shown with its most common DNA and genes. TCRdb's processing, not the authors', yielded these V and J calls. The sample includes hundreds of thousands of distinct CDR3 sequences, with 9% to 15% observed a single time. The ten largest account for more than 13% of the sample.

The sample's treatment or condition label, decoded: live attenuated yellow fever vaccine strain. At each blood-draw timepoint, two biological replicates of bulk PBMCs were collected. PBMCs were isolated from peripheral blood using a standard Ficoll-Paque protocol. RNA was extracted with TriZol from bulk PBMCs, CD4 and CD8 fractions, and dextramer-positive and dextramer-negative fractions. The CDR1 and CDR2 encoded by the germline V gene are SGHDN and FVKESK. Measured from the cysteine to the phenylalanine, the CDR3 is 15 residues long. Solely the CDR3 DNA is kept, with 45 bases framed from the first base. V loses 0 bases, J loses 5 bases, and the germline ends lie 11 bases apart. This clonotype was found a few times. The antigen it binds to is not known. Base-call qualities are not available, and no considerably larger clone is one nucleotide away.

The chain couples TRBV14 to TRBJ2-1; confidence is insufficient to name the D gene. The source was PBMCs, collected on the day of the yellow fever booster vaccination. The sequence came from a man aged 30 to 45 who received the YFV17D yellow fever vaccine. The DNA is TGTGCCAGCAGCCAAGAGCGCAGCCTGCACAATGAGCAGTTCTTC. Its protein product is CASSQERSLHNEQFF.